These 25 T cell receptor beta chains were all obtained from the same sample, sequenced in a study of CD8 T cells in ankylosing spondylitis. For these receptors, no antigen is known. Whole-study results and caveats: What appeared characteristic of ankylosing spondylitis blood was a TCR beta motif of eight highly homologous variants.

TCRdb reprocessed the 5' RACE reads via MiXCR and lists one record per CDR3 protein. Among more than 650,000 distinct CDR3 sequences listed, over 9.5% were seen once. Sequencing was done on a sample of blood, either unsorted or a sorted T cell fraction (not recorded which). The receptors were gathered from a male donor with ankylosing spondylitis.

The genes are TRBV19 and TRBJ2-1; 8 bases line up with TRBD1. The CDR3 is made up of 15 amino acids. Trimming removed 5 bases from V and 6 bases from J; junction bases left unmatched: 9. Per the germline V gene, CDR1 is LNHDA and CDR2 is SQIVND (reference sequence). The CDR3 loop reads CASSSPGQAFNEQFF. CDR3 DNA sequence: TGTGCCAGTAGTTCTCCGGGACAGGCTTTCAATGAGCAGTTCTTC.

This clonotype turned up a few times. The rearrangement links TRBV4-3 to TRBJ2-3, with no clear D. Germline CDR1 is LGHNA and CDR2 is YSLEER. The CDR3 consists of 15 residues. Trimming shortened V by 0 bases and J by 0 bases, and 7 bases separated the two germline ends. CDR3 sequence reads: CASSQELFSTDTQYF. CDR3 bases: TGCGCCAGCAGCCAAGAATTGTTCAGCACAGATACGCAGTATTTT.

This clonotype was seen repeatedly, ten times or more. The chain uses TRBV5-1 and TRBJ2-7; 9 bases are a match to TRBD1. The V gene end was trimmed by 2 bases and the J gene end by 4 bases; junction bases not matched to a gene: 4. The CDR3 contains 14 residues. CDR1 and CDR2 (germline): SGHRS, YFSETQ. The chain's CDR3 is CASSLRTGVYEQYF. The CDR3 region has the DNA TGCGCCAGCAGCTTACGGACAGGGGTTTACGAGCAGTACTTC.

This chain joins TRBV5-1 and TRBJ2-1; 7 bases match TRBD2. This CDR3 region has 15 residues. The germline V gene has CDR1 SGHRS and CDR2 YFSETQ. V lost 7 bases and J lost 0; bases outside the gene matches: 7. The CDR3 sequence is CASARAGPSYNEQFF. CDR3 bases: TGCGCCAGCGCTCGAGCGGGACCCTCCTACAATGAGCAGTTCTTC.

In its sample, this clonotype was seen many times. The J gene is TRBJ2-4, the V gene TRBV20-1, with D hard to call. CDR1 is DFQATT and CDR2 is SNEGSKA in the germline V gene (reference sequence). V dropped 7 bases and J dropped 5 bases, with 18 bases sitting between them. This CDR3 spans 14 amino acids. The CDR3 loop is CSGVTRYWENIQYF. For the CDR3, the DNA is TGCAGTGGGGTCACTCGCTATTGGGAAAACATTCAGTACTTC.

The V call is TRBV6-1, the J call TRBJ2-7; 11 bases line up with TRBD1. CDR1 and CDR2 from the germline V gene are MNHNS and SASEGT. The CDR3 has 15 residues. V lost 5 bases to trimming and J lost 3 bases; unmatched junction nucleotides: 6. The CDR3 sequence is CASSPTGTGGYEQYF. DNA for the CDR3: TGTGCCAGCAGTCCTACCGGGACAGGGGGCTACGAGCAGTACTTC.

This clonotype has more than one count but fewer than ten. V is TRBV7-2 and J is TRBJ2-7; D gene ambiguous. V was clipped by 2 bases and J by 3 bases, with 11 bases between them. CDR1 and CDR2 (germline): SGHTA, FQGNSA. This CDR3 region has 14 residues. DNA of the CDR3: TGTGCCAGCAGCTTATTGATGGATAGCTACGAGCAGTACTTC. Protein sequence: CASSLLMDSYEQYF.

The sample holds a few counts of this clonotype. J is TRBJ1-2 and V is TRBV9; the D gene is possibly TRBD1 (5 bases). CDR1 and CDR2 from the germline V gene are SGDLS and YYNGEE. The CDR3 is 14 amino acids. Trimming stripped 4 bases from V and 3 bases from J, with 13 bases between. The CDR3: CASSFRGMDYGYTF. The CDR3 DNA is TGTGCCAGCAGCTTCCGGGGCATGGACTATGGCTACACCTTC.

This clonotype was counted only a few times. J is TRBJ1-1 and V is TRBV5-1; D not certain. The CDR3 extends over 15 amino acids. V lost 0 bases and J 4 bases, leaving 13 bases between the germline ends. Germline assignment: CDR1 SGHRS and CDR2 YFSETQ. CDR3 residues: CASSLGQGPITEAFF. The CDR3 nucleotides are TGCGCCAGCAGCTTGGGTCAAGGGCCGATCACTGAAGCTTTCTTT. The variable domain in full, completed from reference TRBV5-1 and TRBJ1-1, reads KAGVTQTPRYLIKTRGQQVTLSCSPISGHRSVSWYQQTPGQGLQFLFEYFSETQRNKGNFPGRFSGRQFSNSRSEMNVSTLELGDSALYLCASSLGQGPITEAFFGQGTRLTVV.

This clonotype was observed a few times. The CDR3 sequence is CASSSRTYTGELFF. The CDR3 DNA reads as TGTGCCAGCAGCTCTCGGACTTACACCGGGGAGCTGTTTTTT. V gene TRBV9 combines with J gene TRBJ2-2, with a weak D call TRBD2 (5 bases). Germline V gene data show CDR1 as SGDLS and CDR2 as YYNGEE. This CDR3 is built from 14 residues. V gave up 4 bases and J gave up 3 bases, with 10 bases separating them.

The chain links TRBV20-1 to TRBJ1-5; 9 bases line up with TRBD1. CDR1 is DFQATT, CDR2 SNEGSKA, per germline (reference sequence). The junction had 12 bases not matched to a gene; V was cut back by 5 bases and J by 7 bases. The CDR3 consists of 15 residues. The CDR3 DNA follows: TGCAGTGCTCGACGCCGACAGGGGGGAAGACAGCCCCAGCATTTT. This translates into CSARRRQGGRQPQHF.

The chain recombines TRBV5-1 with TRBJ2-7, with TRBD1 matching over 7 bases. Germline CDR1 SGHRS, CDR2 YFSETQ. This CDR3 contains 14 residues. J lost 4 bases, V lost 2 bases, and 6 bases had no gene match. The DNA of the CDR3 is TGCGCCAGCAGCTTCCGGGACAGATTATACGAGCAGTACTTC. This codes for CASSFRDRLYEQYF.

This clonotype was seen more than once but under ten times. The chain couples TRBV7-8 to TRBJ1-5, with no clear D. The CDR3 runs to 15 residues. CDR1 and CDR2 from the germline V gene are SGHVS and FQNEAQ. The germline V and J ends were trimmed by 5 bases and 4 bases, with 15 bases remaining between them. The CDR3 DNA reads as TGTGCCAGCAGCCACAACCGGCGGGGAAATCAGCCCCAGCATTTT. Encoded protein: CASSHNRRGNQPQHF.

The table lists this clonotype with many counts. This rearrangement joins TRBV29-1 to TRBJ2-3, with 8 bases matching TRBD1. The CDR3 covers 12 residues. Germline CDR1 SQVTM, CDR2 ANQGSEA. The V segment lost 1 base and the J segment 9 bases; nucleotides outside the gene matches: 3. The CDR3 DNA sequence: TGCAGCGTTGAAGCACCAGGGGGCACGCAGTATTTT. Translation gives CSVEAPGGTQYF.

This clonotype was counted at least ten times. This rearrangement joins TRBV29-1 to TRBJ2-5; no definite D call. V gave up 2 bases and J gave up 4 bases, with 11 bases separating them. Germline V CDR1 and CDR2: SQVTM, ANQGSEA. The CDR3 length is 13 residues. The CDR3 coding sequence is TGCAGCGTTGAATTGGGTTCCAGAGAGACCCAGTACTTC. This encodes CSVELGSRETQYF.

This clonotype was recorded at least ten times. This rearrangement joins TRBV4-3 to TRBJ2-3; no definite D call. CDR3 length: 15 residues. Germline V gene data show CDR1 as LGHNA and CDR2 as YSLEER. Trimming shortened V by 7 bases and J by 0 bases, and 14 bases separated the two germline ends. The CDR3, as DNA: TGCGCCAGCACTCTCGAGCCGACTAGCACAGATACGCAGTATTTT. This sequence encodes CASTLEPTSTDTQYF.

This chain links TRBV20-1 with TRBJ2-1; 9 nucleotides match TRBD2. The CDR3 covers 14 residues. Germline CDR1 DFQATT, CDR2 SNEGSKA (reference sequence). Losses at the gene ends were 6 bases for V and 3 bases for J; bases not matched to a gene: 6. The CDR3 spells CSANLAGLYNEQFF. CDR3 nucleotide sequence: TGCAGTGCAAATCTAGCGGGGCTCTACAATGAGCAGTTCTTC.

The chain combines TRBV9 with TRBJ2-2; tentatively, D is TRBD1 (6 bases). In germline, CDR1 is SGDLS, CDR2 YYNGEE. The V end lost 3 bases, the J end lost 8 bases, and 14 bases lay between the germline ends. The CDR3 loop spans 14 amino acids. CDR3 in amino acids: CASSGDIIAGELFF. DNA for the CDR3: TGTGCCAGCAGCGGGGACATTATAGCAGGGGAGCTGTTTTTT.

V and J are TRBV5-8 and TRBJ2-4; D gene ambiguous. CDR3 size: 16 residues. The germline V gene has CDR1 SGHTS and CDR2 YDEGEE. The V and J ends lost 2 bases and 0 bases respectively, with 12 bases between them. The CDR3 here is CASSFVLTLAKNIQYF. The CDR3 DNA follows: TGTGCCAGCAGCTTCGTACTCACGCTAGCCAAAAACATTCAGTACTTC.

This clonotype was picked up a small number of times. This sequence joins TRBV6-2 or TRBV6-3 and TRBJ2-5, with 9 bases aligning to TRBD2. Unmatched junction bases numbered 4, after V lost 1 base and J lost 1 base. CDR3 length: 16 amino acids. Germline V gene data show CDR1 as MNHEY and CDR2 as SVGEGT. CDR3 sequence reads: CASSYLTSGIQETQYF. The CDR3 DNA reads TGTGCCAGCAGTTACTTGACTAGCGGCATCCAAGAGACCCAGTACTTC.

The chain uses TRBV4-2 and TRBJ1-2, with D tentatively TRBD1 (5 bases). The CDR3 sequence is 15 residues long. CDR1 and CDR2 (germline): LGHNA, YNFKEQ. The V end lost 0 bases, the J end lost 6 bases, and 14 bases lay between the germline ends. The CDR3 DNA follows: TGTGCCAGCAGCCAAGAGGGGCGGGGAATTGATGGCTACACCTTC. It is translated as CASSQEGRGIDGYTF.

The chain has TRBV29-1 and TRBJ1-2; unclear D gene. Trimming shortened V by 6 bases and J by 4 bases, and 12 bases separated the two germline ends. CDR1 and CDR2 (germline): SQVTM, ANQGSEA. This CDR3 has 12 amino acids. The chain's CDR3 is CSVYGIFYGYTF. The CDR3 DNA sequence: TGCAGCGTCTACGGGATCTTCTATGGCTACACCTTC.

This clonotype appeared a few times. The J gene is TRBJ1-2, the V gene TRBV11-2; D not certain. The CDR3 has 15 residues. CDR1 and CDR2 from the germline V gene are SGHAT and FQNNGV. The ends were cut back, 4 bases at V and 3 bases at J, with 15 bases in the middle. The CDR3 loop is CASSSHPRSDYGYTF. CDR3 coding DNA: TGTGCCAGCAGCTCCCATCCCCGCTCCGACTATGGCTACACCTTC.

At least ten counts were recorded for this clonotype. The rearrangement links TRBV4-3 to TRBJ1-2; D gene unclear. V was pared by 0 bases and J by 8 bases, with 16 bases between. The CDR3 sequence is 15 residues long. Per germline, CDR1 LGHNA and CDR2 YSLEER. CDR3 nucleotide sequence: TGCGCCAGCAGCCAAGAGGTTCGAGCCATCGGCGGCTACACCTTC. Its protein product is CASSQEVRAIGGYTF.

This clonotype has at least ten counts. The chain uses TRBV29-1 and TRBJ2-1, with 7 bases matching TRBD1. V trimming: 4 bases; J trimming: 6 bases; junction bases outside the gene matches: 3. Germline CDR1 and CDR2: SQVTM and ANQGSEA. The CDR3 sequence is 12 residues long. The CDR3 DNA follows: TGCAGCGTTGCGCCAGGGGGCAATGAGCAGTTCTTC. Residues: CSVAPGGNEQFF.